The clone carrying this T cell receptor beta chain has a count of ten or more. Its antigen remains unknown. The CDR3 is 16 residues long. Germline loops: CDR1 DFQATT, CDR2 SNEGSKA (reference sequence). Trimming shortened V by 0 bases and J by 5 bases, and 17 bases separated the two germline ends. By 5'RACE with 10-nucleotide random UMIs, the cDNA was made. From the 5' RACE reads, TCRdb called clonotypes with MiXCR, one entry per CDR3 protein. The table has roughly 52,000 distinct CDR3 sequences, less than 6% seen once. This record comes from a study of neurological immune-mediated disorders. Looking at the study overall: Of the 35 or so patients with multiple sclerosis, 31 had relapsing-remitting MS, whereas the remaining 3 had secondary progressive MS.

Broader study findings: The expanded clones of different subjects shared no CDR3 amino acid sequences (suggesting private repertoires in all groups).

The sorted libraries started from approximately 1 million CD4+ or CD8+ T cells. This TCR was sampled from a woman aged 18-29 years with multiple sclerosis. J is TRBJ2-1 and V is TRBV20-1, with a weak D call TRBD2 (6 bases). What was sequenced was CD4+ T cells from blood. CDR3 sequence: CSARDRRSGRDNEQFF. DNA for the CDR3: TGCAGTGCTAGAGATCGGAGGAGCGGGCGGGACAATGAGCAGTTCTTC.